The 17 T cell receptor beta chains in this list originate from one sample, sequenced in a study of neurological immune-mediated disorders. Each CDR3 protein gets one entry after TCRdb re-called the 5' RACE reads with MiXCR. The sample carries roughly 100,000 distinct CDR3 sequences, 3.5% to 4% recorded once. Sequencing was done on a sample of PBMCs. These receptors all stem from a young woman with multiple sclerosis.

This clonotype has ten or more counts. This rearrangement joins TRBV6-5 to TRBJ1-1, with no clear D. Germline V lookup: CDR1 MNHEY, CDR2 SVGAGI. The CDR3 is 14 residues long. Trimming pared 3 bases from V and 1 base from J, leaving 9 bases between. The CDR3 loop reads CASSYGYRNTEAFF. The CDR3 bases are TGTGCCAGCAGTTATGGGTACCGGAACACTGAAGCTTTCTTT.

Only a few counts were recorded for this clonotype. The chain couples TRBV20-1 to TRBJ1-2; TRBD1 agrees at 7 bases. The CDR3 consists of 16 residues. The germline V gene has CDR1 DFQATT and CDR2 SNEGSKA (reference sequence). V dropped 0 bases and J dropped 1; count of bases not matched to a gene: 8. As DNA, the CDR3 is TGCAGTGCTAGAGATATTTGGACAGGAGTTAACTATGGCTACACCTTC. Residues: CSARDIWTGVNYGYTF.

V is TRBV29-1 and J is TRBJ1-2; no clear D. Germline V gene data show CDR1 as SQVTM and CDR2 as ANQGSEA. The CDR3 spans 12 residues. V lost 5 bases, J lost 0 bases, and 7 bases lay in between. The CDR3: CSVRQTNYGYTF. The CDR3 DNA reads as TGCAGCGTTCGGCAGACTAACTATGGCTACACCTTC.

In its sample, this clonotype was seen many times. This chain uses TRBV5-1 with TRBJ2-7; TRBD2 matches 7 bases. The germline V gene has CDR1 SGHRS and CDR2 YFSETQ. The V segment lost 3 bases and the J segment 3 bases; nucleotides outside the gene matches: 9. This CDR3 is 15 amino acids long. Written as DNA, the CDR3 is TGCGCCAGCAGCTCCCAAGGGGAGGGCCGCTACGAGCAGTACTTC. Residues: CASSSQGEGRYEQYF. Combining the CDR3 with reference TRBV5-1 and TRBJ2-7 gives the whole variable domain KAGVTQTPRYLIKTRGQQVTLSCSPISGHRSVSWYQQTPGQGLQFLFEYFSETQRNKGNFPGRFSGRQFSNSRSEMNVSTLELGDSALYLCASSSQGEGRYEQYFGPGTRLTVT.

This clonotype showed up many times. The chain recombines TRBV7-2 with TRBJ1-6; 8 bases fit TRBD1. The CDR3 is 15 amino acids. With 4 bases clipped from V and 10 bases from J, the junction kept 9 bases outside the gene matches. From germline, CDR1 is SGHTA and CDR2 FQGNSA. The DNA of the CDR3 is TGTGCCAGCAGCTCGACAGGGGTGGGGCCATCACCCCTCCACTTT. It encodes CASSSTGVGPSPLHF.

This clonotype was recorded a few times. The chain uses TRBV6-5 and TRBJ2-4; possibly TRBD1 or TRBD2 for D (6 bases each). Germline-derived CDR1 and CDR2 are MNHEY and SVGAGI. The CDR3 consists of 16 residues. Trimming stripped 4 bases from V and 6 bases from J, with 19 bases between. The CDR3 spells CASSSNLGGKGNIQYF. CDR3 coding DNA: TGTGCCAGCAGTTCAAACCTCGGGGGCAAAGGAAACATTCAGTACTTC.

This clonotype was detected many times. The rearrangement links TRBV14 to TRBJ2-7, with D perhaps TRBD1 (6 bases). The V end lost 7 bases, the J end lost 3 bases, and 19 bases lay between the germline ends. CDR3 size: 15 residues. Germline V gene data show CDR1 as SGHDN and CDR2 as FVKESK. CDR3 sequence: CASTLFPGEIYEQYF. The CDR3 region has the DNA TGTGCCAGCACTCTCTTCCCAGGGGAAATCTACGAGCAGTACTTC.

In its sample, this clonotype was seen many times. This chain joins TRBV20-1 and TRBJ1-3, with D uncertain. V was shortened by 3 bases and J by 0 bases, with 9 bases between the two germline ends. CDR3 length: 14 amino acids. Germline assignment: CDR1 DFQATT and CDR2 SNEGSKA (reference sequence). The CDR3 sequence is CSASPGYSGNTIYF. DNA for the CDR3: TGCAGTGCTAGTCCCGGGTACTCTGGAAACACCATATATTTT.

Many counts were recorded for this clonotype. The V call is TRBV6-1, the J call TRBJ2-3, with TRBD2 matching over 8 bases. This CDR3 has 13 residues. V shed 8 bases, J shed 6 bases, and the junction held 7 bases outside the gene matches. The germline V gene has CDR1 MNHNS and CDR2 SASEGT. The DNA for the CDR3 is TGTGCCAGCCGGGAAAGCGGGAGCGATACGCAGTATTTT. Translated, it gives CASRESGSDTQYF.

This clonotype was detected many times. This rearrangement joins TRBV7-2 to TRBJ1-5; D not resolved. Looked up from germline, CDR1 is SGHTA and CDR2 is FQGNSA. The CDR3 consists of 14 residues. V was clipped by 2 bases and J by 3 bases, with 8 bases between them. The CDR3 nucleotides are TGTGCCAGCAGCTTACTATTTGTCAATCAGCCCCAGCATTTT. Translated: CASSLLFVNQPQHF.

This clonotype was seen ten or more times. V gene TRBV3-1 combines with J gene TRBJ1-5; D is ambiguous. The V end was cut by 4 bases, the J end by 9 bases, with 16 bases between. This CDR3 is 14 amino acids long. Germline V gene data show CDR1 as LGHDT and CDR2 as YNNKEL (reference sequence). This chain's CDR3 is CASSLRQATRPQHF. CDR3 nucleotides: TGTGCCAGCAGCCTGCGACAAGCCACCCGGCCCCAGCATTTT.

There are a few counts of this clonotype. A single base separates this from a much larger clone, so it may be a read error. The gene calls are TRBV7-9 and TRBJ1-2, with D possibly TRBD1 on 6 matching bases. Germline CDR1 SEHNR, CDR2 FQNEAQ (reference sequence). This CDR3 is built from 12 residues. CDR3: CDSRDQGYGYTF. The CDR3 region has the DNA TGTGACAGCAGGGATCAGGGGTATGGCTACACCTTC.

Ten or more counts support this clonotype. The chain joins TRBV27 to TRBJ2-2; 9 bases match TRBD2. The V and J ends lost 2 bases and 6 bases, in that order; junction bases with no gene match: 7. Per the germline V gene, CDR1 is MNHEY and CDR2 is SMNVEV (reference sequence). This CDR3 is built from 16 residues. The CDR3, as DNA: TGTGCCAGCAGTTTAAGATTAGCGGGAGTATCCGGGGAGCTGTTTTTT. It codes for CASSLRLAGVSGELFF.

This clonotype was seen ten or more times. V usage is TRBV6-5 and J usage is TRBJ1-2, with a possible D match to TRBD1 (5 bases). V dropped 2 bases and J dropped 2 bases, with 6 bases sitting between them. Germline loops: CDR1 MNHEY, CDR2 SVGAGI. The CDR3 runs 13 residues. The CDR3 spells CASSYRQNYGYTF. The DNA of the CDR3 is TGTGCCAGCAGTTACCGACAGAACTATGGCTACACCTTC.

This clonotype has a count of ten or more. The rearrangement uses TRBV7-9 and TRBJ2-3; TRBD2 matches 8 bases. CDR1 and CDR2 (germline): SEHNR, FQNEAQ (reference sequence). V lost 2 bases and J lost 7; bases outside the gene matches: 14. CDR3 length: 17 residues. Written as DNA, the CDR3 is TGTGCCAGCAGCTTAACCCCTACGACCGGGACTAGGAATACGCAGTATTTT. It yields the protein CASSLTPTTGTRNTQYF.

This clonotype showed up many times. The V and J genes are TRBV5-1 and TRBJ2-2; unclear D gene. The CDR3 is 13 residues long. Germline V gene data show CDR1 as SGHRS and CDR2 as YFSETQ. V shed 0 bases and J shed 6 bases, with 6 bases lying between them. Here the CDR3 reads CASSLDQSGELFF. The CDR3 bases are TGCGCCAGCAGCTTGGACCAGTCCGGGGAGCTGTTTTTT.

This clonotype has at least ten counts. The CDR3 bases are TGCGCCAGCAGCCATGTCGGGACACTTGTGGGCTATGGCTACACCTTC. It codes for CASSHVGTLVGYGYTF. The chain couples TRBV4-1 to TRBJ1-2, with D possibly being TRBD1 (6 bases). The CDR3 length is 16 residues. V dropped 3 bases and J dropped 4 bases, with 18 bases sitting between them. Germline-derived CDR1 and CDR2 are MGHRA and YSYEKL.